Listed below are T cell receptor beta chains from one sample, sequenced in a study of blood T cell repertoires in COVID-19. TCRdb keeps only in-frame clones here, not all; method: immunoSEQ multiplex PCR. This sample has some 290,000 clones; 90% occur once, and the top ten carry roughly 1%. Specimen: peripheral blood. Receptors were obtained from a woman in her thirties or forties with COVID-19, enrolled during active disease. Each CDR3 is given with its conserved first and last residue. Each record gives: V gene, J gene, clone size, D gene, CDR3 protein, CDR3 DNA. A D gene is named only where the DNA matches it firmly. Expanded clones are given a class, and other clones once, few, many or no size at all.

V: TRBV5-4; J: TRBJ2-3; size: NA; D: NA; CDR3: CASSSLEDTQYF; DNA: TGTGCCAGCAGCTCGCTAGAGGATACGCAGTATTTT
V: TRBV24-1; J: TRBJ2-2; size: NA; D: TRBD1; CDR3: CATSDPGQTKNTGELFF; DNA: TGTGCCACCAGTGATCCGGGACAGACTAAGAACACCGGGGAGCTGTTTTTT
V: TRBV9; J: TRBJ2-7; size: NA; D: TRBD1; CDR3: CASSRGTGGIQHF; DNA: TGTGCCAGCAGTCGCGGGACAGGGGGGATCCAGCACTTC
V: TRBV28; J: TRBJ2-3; size: NA; D: TRBD1; CDR3: CASSPPGQGTDTQYF; DNA: TGTGCCAGCAGTCCCCCGGGACAGGGCACAGATACGCAGTATTTT
V: TRBV28; J: TRBJ2-7; size: few; D: NA; CDR3: CASGQDLLSPYEQYF; DNA: TGTGCCAGTGGACAAGACCTCCTTTCGCCTTACGAGCAGTACTTC
V: TRBV30; J: TRBJ1-2; size: few; D: NA; CDR3: CAWNPRGVGYTF; DNA: TGTGCCTGGAACCCTAGAGGTGTTGGCTACACCTTC
V: TRBV28; J: TRBJ1-2; size: NA; D: NA; CDR3: CASSLGGQTNYGYTF; DNA: TGTGCCAGCAGTTTAGGAGGACAGACTAACTATGGCTACACCTTC
V: TRBV20-1; J: TRBJ1-5; size: NA; D: TRBD1; CDR3: CSASRGQGTTQPQHF; DNA: TGCAGTGCTAGTCGGGGACAGGGTACGACTCAGCCCCAGCATTTT
V: TRBV5-1; J: TRBJ2-7; size: NA; D: NA; CDR3: CASSLVGSYEQYF; DNA: TGCGCCAGCAGCTTGGTGGGCAGCTACGAGCAGTACTTC
V: TRBV18; J: TRBJ1-2; size: NA; D: NA; CDR3: CASSRNSDPLFGYTF; DNA: TGTGCCAGCTCAAGAAATAGCGACCCCCTTTTTGGCTACACCTTC
V: TRBV6-2/TRBV6-3; J: TRBJ2-3; size: NA; D: TRBD2; CDR3: CASSSRTSGGRGDTQYF; DNA: TGTGCCAGCAGTTCCAGGACTAGCGGGGGCCGGGGAGATACGCAGTATTTT
V: TRBV10-3; J: TRBJ1-2; size: NA; D: TRBD1; CDR3: CAISDSSGTAYGYTF; DNA: TGTGCCATCAGTGACAGCTCCGGGACAGCCTATGGCTACACCTTC
V: TRBV10-3; J: TRBJ1-6; size: NA; D: TRBD1; CDR3: CAISAQGADNSPLHF; DNA: TGTGCCATCAGTGCACAGGGGGCAGATAATTCACCCCTCCACTTT
V: TRBV9; J: TRBJ1-3; size: NA; D: TRBD1; CDR3: CASSVAPMRGLSVNTIYF; DNA: TGTGCCAGCAGCGTAGCTCCCATGAGGGGGCTATCGGTTAACACCATATATTTT
V: TRBV19; J: TRBJ2-5; size: NA; D: TRBD1; CDR3: CASSIRQGQETQYF; DNA: TGTGCCAGTAGTATCCGACAGGGGCAAGAGACCCAGTACTTC
V: TRBV18; J: TRBJ2-7; size: NA; D: TRBD2; CDR3: CASSPTSGRPYEQYF; DNA: TGTGCCAGCTCGCCGACTAGCGGGAGGCCCTACGAGCAGTACTTC
V: TRBV7-2; J: TRBJ2-7; size: NA; D: NA; CDR3: CASSLASLSYEQYF; DNA: TGTGCCAGCAGCTTAGCATCCCTCTCCTACGAGCAGTACTTC
V: TRBV9; J: TRBJ2-5; size: NA; D: TRBD2; CDR3: CASSVGGSYQETQYF; DNA: TGTGCCAGCAGCGTAGGCGGGAGTTACCAAGAGACCCAGTACTTC
V: TRBV28; J: TRBJ2-6; size: NA; D: NA; CDR3: CASSALRSGANVLTF; DNA: TGTGCCAGCAGCGCCCTTAGATCTGGGGCCAACGTCCTGACTTTC
V: TRBV2; J: TRBJ1-1; size: once; D: TRBD1; CDR3: CASSRQGNTEAFF; DNA: TGTGCCAGCAGTAGACAGGGGAACACTGAAGCTTTCTTT
V: TRBV3-1/TRBV3-2; J: TRBJ2-3; size: NA; D: TRBD2; CDR3: CASSQGGGLLAVSTDTQYF; DNA: TGTGCCAGCAGCCAAGGGGGGGGGCTACTAGCGGTTAGCACAGATACGCAGTATTTT
V: TRBV2; J: TRBJ1-6; size: once; D: NA; CDR3: CASSYTDLDSPLHF; DNA: TGTGCCAGCAGTTATACTGATTTGGATTCACCCCTCCACTTT
V: TRBV2; J: TRBJ2-6; size: NA; D: NA; CDR3: CASKRSGANVLTF; DNA: TGTGCCAGCAAGAGGTCTGGGGCCAACGTCCTGACTTTC
V: TRBV7-8; J: TRBJ2-1; size: once; D: NA; CDR3: CASSLVGGRRGNEQFF; DNA: TGTGCCAGCAGCTTAGTCGGAGGGAGGAGGGGCAATGAGCAGTTCTTC
V: TRBV7-9; J: TRBJ1-1; size: few; D: NA; CDR3: CASSFKTEAFF; DNA: TGTGCCAGCAGCTTTAAAACTGAAGCTTTCTTT
V: TRBV4-3; J: TRBJ2-1; size: NA; D: TRBD2; CDR3: CASSQGLAGGWNEQFF; DNA: TGCGCCAGCAGCCAAGGACTAGCGGGGGGTTGGAATGAGCAGTTCTTC
V: TRBV4-2; J: TRBJ2-7; size: NA; D: TRBD1; CDR3: CASSQEGTGETYEQYF; DNA: TGTGCCAGCAGCCAAGAGGGGACAGGGGAAACCTACGAGCAGTACTTC
V: TRBV7-2; J: TRBJ1-2; size: NA; D: TRBD1; CDR3: CASSSGTAYGYTF; DNA: TGTGCCAGCAGCTCCGGGACAGCCTATGGCTACACCTTC
V: TRBV14; J: TRBJ2-5; size: NA; D: TRBD1; CDR3: CASSRDRGRLETQYF; DNA: TGTGCCAGCAGCCGGGACAGGGGGCGGTTGGAGACCCAGTACTTC
V: TRBV2; J: TRBJ2-1; size: few; D: TRBD1; CDR3: CASSQLQGAAQFF; DNA: TGTGCCAGCAGCCAACTACAGGGGGCGGCCCAGTTCTTC
V: TRBV7-2; J: TRBJ2-1; size: NA; D: NA; CDR3: CASSPSRGTDEQFF; DNA: TGTGCCAGCAGTCCCAGTCGGGGAACGGATGAGCAGTTCTTC
V: TRBV9; J: TRBJ1-4; size: few; D: NA; CDR3: CASSPRGALGEKLFF; DNA: TGTGCCAGCAGCCCTCGGGGGGCCCTAGGTGAAAAACTGTTTTTT
V: TRBV2; J: TRBJ2-3; size: few; D: TRBD1; CDR3: CATDRGHTDTQYF; DNA: TGTGCCACCGACAGGGGGCACACAGATACGCAGTATTTT
V: TRBV10-3; J: TRBJ1-6; size: NA; D: TRBD1; CDR3: CAISESSATGWNSPLHF; DNA: TGTGCCATCAGTGAGTCCAGCGCGACAGGGTGGAATTCACCCCTCCACTTT
V: TRBV11-2; J: TRBJ2-7; size: NA; D: TRBD2; CDR3: CASSPSGGPEQYF; DNA: TGTGCCAGCAGCCCCTCGGGGGGACCCGAGCAGTACTTC
V: TRBV5-1; J: TRBJ1-2; size: NA; D: TRBD1; CDR3: CASRIGQGAESYTF; DNA: TGCGCCAGCAGAATTGGACAGGGGGCAGAAAGCTACACCTTC
V: TRBV11-2; J: TRBJ2-5; size: NA; D: TRBD1; CDR3: CASSSRTGNYQETQYF; DNA: TGTGCCAGCAGCTCCAGGACAGGAAACTACCAAGAGACCCAGTACTTC